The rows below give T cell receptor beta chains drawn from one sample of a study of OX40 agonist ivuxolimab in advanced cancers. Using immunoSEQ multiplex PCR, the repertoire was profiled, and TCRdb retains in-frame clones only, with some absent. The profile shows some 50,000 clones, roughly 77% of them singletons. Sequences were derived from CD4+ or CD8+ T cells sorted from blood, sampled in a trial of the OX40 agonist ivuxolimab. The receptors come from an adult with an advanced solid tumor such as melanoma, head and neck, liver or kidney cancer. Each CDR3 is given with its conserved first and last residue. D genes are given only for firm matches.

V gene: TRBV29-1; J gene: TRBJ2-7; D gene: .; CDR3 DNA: TGCAGCGTTATTCCGGGTCGTGGGGAGCAGTACTTC; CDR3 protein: CSVIPGRGEQYF
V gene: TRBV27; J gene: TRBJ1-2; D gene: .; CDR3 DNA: TGTGCCAGCAGCACCGGCAGGGAGGGCTATGGCTACACCTTC; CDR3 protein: CASSTGREGYGYTF
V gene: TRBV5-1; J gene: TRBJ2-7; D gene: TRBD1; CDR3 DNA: TGCGCCAGCAGCTTGGGACAGGGAGCCTACGAGCAGTACTTC; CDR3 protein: CASSLGQGAYEQYF
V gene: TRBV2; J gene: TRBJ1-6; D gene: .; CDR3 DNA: TGTGCCAGCAGTGAAAGGGCAGGCTATAATTCACCCCTCCACTTT; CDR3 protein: CASSERAGYNSPLHF
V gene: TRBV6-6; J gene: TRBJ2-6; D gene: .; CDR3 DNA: TGTGCCAGCTCTTCGGGGGCCAACGTCCTGACTTTC; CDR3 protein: CASSSGANVLTF
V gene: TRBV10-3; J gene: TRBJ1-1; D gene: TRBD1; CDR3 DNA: TGTGCCATCAGTGACGGACAGGGGGCCTCCAACACTGAAGCTTTCTTT; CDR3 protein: CAISDGQGASNTEAFF
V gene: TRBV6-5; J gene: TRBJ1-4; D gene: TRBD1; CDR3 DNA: TGTGCCAGCAGTTACAAAACAGGGGGCAGTGAAAAACTGTTTTTT; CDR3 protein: CASSYKTGGSEKLFF
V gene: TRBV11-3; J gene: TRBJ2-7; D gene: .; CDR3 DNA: TGTGCCAGCAAAACAGACACCTACGAGCAGTACTTC; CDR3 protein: CASKTDTYEQYF
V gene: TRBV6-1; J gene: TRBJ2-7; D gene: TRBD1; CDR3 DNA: TGTGCCAGCATCCTCCGGACAGGGGGCCTCGAGCAGTACTTC; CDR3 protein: CASILRTGGLEQYF
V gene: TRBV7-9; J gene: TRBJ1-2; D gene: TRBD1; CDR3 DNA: TGTGCCAGCAGCTCCGGAGGGACAGGCTCTGGCTACACCTTC; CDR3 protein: CASSSGGTGSGYTF
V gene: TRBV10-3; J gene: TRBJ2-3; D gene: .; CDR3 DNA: TGTGCCATCAGTGAGGAGGGTAGCACCACAGATACGCAGTATTTT; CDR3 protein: CAISEEGSTTDTQYF
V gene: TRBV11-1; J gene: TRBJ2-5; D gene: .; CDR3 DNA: TGTGCCAGCAGCTTGCCTGGGGGGCGTGGGGAGACCCAGTACTTC; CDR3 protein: CASSLPGGRGETQYF
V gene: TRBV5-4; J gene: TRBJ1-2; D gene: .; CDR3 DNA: TGTGCCAGCAGCTTGGTAACGGGGGGCTACACCTTC; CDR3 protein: CASSLVTGGYTF
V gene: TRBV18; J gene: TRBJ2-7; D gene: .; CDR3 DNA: TGTGCCAGCTCACGACAGTCCGCCAACGACGAGCAGTACTTC; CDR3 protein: CASSRQSANDEQYF
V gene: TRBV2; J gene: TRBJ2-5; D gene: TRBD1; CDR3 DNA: TGTGCCAGCAGTGAAGGGGGACAGGGACAAGAGACCCAGTACTTC; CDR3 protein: CASSEGGQGQETQYF
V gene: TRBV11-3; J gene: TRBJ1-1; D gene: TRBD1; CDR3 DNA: TGTGCCAGCAGCAGAGGGGACAGGGGATCGGACACTGAAGCTTTCTTT; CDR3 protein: CASSRGDRGSDTEAFF